This T cell receptor beta chain was captured by sequencing in a study of shared clonotypes between healthy human individuals. TCRdb's table, derived via immunoSEQ multiplex PCR, lists solely in-frame clones and lacks some. The data show 640,000 or so clones, with about two thirds seen just once and about 2% held by the top ten. This clone was found a few times. This CDR3 is also generated by other DNA sequences in the sample. Per the germline V gene, CDR1 is MDHEN and CDR2 is SYDVKM. CDR3 length: 11 amino acids. The ends were cut back, 6 bases at V and 8 bases at J, with 10 bases in the middle. Sequencing used memory CD4+ T cells sorted from blood. Described subset: CD45RA-negative fraction. The receptor was isolated from a woman in her thirties in good health. J is TRBJ2-5 and V is TRBV28; D gene uncertain. The CDR3 region is CASSLVGTQYF. In DNA, the CDR3 is TGTGCCAGCAGCCTGGTTGGAACCCAGTACTTC.